The 8 T cell receptor beta chains listed next were all sequenced from one sample in a study of T-cell reconstitution after alpha-beta-depleted transplantation in children (dated by TCRdb to 2016 to 2017). The library came from PCR. The sequencing machine was an Illumina HiSeq 2500. To normalize quantification of the TCRbeta repertoire, the TCR libraries were built with molecular barcoding that relied on unique molecular identifiers. The public reads were run again by TCRdb, first through fastp at Q25 and then through MiXCR, and only productive beta chains were kept. CDR3 protein sequences are deduplicated, and each keeps its most common genes and DNA. The sample includes about 78,000 distinct CDR3 sequences, with less than 15% observed a single time. Clones ranked in the top ten supply 25% to 30% of the sample. The sample's treatment or condition label is to be understood as: allogeneic hematopoietic cell transplantation with graft depleted of TCRalphabeta T cells and CD19 B cells.

The material was PBMCs, mostly from graft donor cells, obtained 180 days after TCRalphabeta/CD19-depleted stem cell transplant. These receptors all stem from a male patient aged 2-15 years who had a stem cell transplant for acute lymphoblastic leukemia, so the T cells may come from the graft donor.

This clonotype was observed a few times. The chain recombines TRBV7-9 with TRBJ1-6, with a possible D match to TRBD1 (5 bases). CDR3 length: 12 amino acids. The V gene lost 5 bases and the J gene lost 11 bases, with 10 bases spanning the gap. The germline V gene has CDR1 SEHNR and CDR2 FQNEAQ (reference sequence). CDR3 DNA: TGTGCCAGCAGCGCCGCGGGGGCACCCCTCCACTTT. Translating it yields CASSAAGAPLHF.

The J gene is TRBJ2-1, the V gene TRBV5-1; 7 bases align to TRBD2. V lost 2 bases to trimming and J lost 4 bases; unmatched junction nucleotides: 6. The CDR3 spans 15 residues. Germline CDR1 and CDR2: SGHRS and YFSETQ. CDR3 nucleotide sequence: TGCGCCAGCAGCTTCGTGTCGGGAGGATACAATGAGCAGTTCTTC. As protein: CASSFVSGGYNEQFF.

This clonotype was counted between two and nine times. This chain uses TRBV28 with TRBJ2-7, with D maybe TRBD1 (6 bases). V was clipped by 4 bases and J by 7 bases, with 26 bases between them. The length of the CDR3 is 17 residues. The germline gives CDR1 MDHEN, CDR2 SYDVKM. This CDR3 is CASSSFMTPRGSGEQYF. CDR3 sequence (DNA): TGTGCCAGCAGTTCCTTTATGACTCCCAGGGGCTCGGGTGAGCAGTACTTC.

The chain combines TRBV5-1 with TRBJ2-1, with TRBD2 matching 9 bases. J gave up 9 bases and V 0 bases, and 22 bases lay outside the gene matches. Germline V gives CDR1 SGHRS, CDR2 YFSETQ. This CDR3 comprises 20 residues. The CDR3 sequence: CASSLDPRDPLAGPGGEQFF. The DNA for the CDR3 is TGCGCCAGCAGCTTGGATCCCAGGGACCCACTAGCGGGCCCGGGGGGTGAGCAGTTCTTC.

The V and J genes are TRBV7-9 and TRBJ2-5, with TRBD2 identical over 12 bases. The CDR3 is made up of 15 amino acids. Germline V gene sequence: CDR1 SEHNR, CDR2 FQNEAQ (reference sequence). J was trimmed by 5 bases and V by 3 bases; bases with no gene match: 4. The DNA of the CDR3 is TGTGCCAGCAGCTTTCTAGCGGGGGGGCAGGAGACCCAGTACTTC. It encodes CASSFLAGGQETQYF.

This clonotype qualifies as medium-sized. Here the CDR3 reads CASSQGRRERAETQYF. The DNA of the CDR3 is TGCGCCAGCAGCCAAGGGAGGAGGGAAAGGGCAGAGACCCAGTACTTC. The V gene is TRBV4-3, the J gene TRBJ2-5; D might be TRBD2 (6 bases). The CDR3 loop spans 16 amino acids. Deletions cut 1 base from V and 4 bases from J, with 16 bases between. Germline V CDR1 and CDR2: LGHNA, YSLEER.

This clonotype was picked up many times. The chain joins TRBV10-3 to TRBJ1-1, with D unclear. Germline V lookup: CDR1 ENHRY, CDR2 SYGVKD. The germline V and J ends were trimmed by 6 bases and 1 base, with 12 bases remaining between them. This CDR3 spans 14 amino acids. CDR3 in DNA: TGTGCCATCAGGGAGCCTAGGGAGAACACTGAAGCTTTCTTT. This gives the protein CAIREPRENTEAFF.

Points on this clonotype: A much more abundant neighbour one base away suggests this may be a read error. This chain connects TRBV20-1 to TRBJ2-7; 7 nucleotides line up with TRBD1. This CDR3 comprises 13 residues. Germline-derived CDR1 and CDR2 are DFQATT and SNEGSKA (reference sequence). The CDR3 DNA sequence: TGCAGTGCTAGAGGACAGGGTTCCTGCGAGCAGTACTTC. Translating gives CSARGQGSCEQYF.